Included here is one TCR beta chain sequence, with context. The antigen remains unidentified. The entry originates in a study of shared clonotypes between healthy human individuals. Study results and caveats: Rarefaction demonstrated incomplete sorted-subset sequencing despite large depth. Clonotype sharing among donors likely depends on sequencing depth.

All donors were healthy HIV-negative adults lacking recent acute infections or vaccinations. The authors split each subset's genomic DNA evenly across several immunoSEQ plates. This table comes from immunoSEQ multiplex PCR, and its TCRdb copy is limited to in-frame clones, with some not included. This sample has approximately 940,000 clones, with approximately 76% found just once. Germline CDR1 is MNHNS and CDR2 is SASEGT. Losses at the gene ends were 1 base for V and 9 bases for J; bases not matched to a gene: 11. The CDR3 sequence is 17 residues long. The clonotype was recovered from a man aged 18-30 years in good health. The chain joins TRBV6-1 to TRBJ2-1, with 11 nucleotides matching TRBD2. The sample was memory CD4+ T cells sorted from blood. The sample's subset: CD45RA-negative fraction. CDR3 sequence: CASSEDLLAGVRGEQFF. In DNA form, the CDR3 reads TGTGCCAGCAGTGAAGACCTACTAGCGGGAGTTAGGGGTGAGCAGTTCTTC.